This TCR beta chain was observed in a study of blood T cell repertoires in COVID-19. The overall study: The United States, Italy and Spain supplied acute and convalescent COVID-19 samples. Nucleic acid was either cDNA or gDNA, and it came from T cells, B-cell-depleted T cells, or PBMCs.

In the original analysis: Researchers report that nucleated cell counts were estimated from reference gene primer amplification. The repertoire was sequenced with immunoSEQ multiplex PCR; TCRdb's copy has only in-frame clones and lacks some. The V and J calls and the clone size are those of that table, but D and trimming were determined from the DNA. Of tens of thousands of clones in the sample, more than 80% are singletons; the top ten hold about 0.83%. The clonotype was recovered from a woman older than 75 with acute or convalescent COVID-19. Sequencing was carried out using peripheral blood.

The CDR3 DNA reads TGTGCCAGCAGCGTAGTACAGGGGTCTTACCCCGGGGAGCTGTTTTTT. This codes for CASSVVQGSYPGELFF. This chain links TRBV9 with TRBJ2-2, with 7 bases that match TRBD1. Germline lookup yields CDR1 SGDLS and CDR2 YYNGEE. Trimming removed 0 bases from V and 6 bases from J; junction bases left unmatched: 8. The length of the CDR3 is 16 residues.